Listed here is a single TCR beta chain. Antigen unknown. The sample belongs to a study of graft-versus-host responses after intestinal transplantation. Points from the study as a whole: Individuals carrying graft-donor T cell macrochimerism showed high graft-versus-host to host-versus-graft clonal ratios in allografts.

The CDR3 contains 17 residues. Germline assignment: CDR1 MDHEN and CDR2 SYDVKM. J was trimmed by 3 bases and V by 6 bases; bases with no gene match: 14. Here immunoSEQ multiplex PCR was the method, and the copy in TCRdb shows in-frame clones only, minus some. The repertoire includes some 40,000 clones, around 90% of them detected once, and 2.3% sits in the top ten. The V and J genes are TRBV28 and TRBJ1-3; 7 bases are shared with TRBD1. The sample was PBMCs, taken 314 days after intestinal transplant. The source of this sequence is a human patient who received an intestinal transplant, so some T cells may come from the graft donor. For the CDR3, the DNA is TGTGCCAGCAGCCAGACCCCGACAGGGAGCGGTGGAAACACCATATATTTT. Protein product: CASSQTPTGSGGNTIYF.